Listed here are 3 T cell receptor beta chains from one sample, sequenced in a study of cytomegalovirus exposure and HLA in healthy donors. It was with 60 Vbeta and 13 Jbeta primers that the PCR ran. Clones were sequenced by immunoSEQ multiplex PCR, and TCRdb holds only the in-frame ones, with some missing. The sample's table shows about 160,000 clones. The sample comprised PBMCs. These receptors came from a man aged 30 to 45 in good health and CMV-seronegative.

The rearrangement links TRBV6-5 to TRBJ1-1; TRBD1 might be the D (5 bases). V was pared by 5 bases and J by 5 bases, with 12 bases between. This CDR3 comprises 13 residues. Germline V gene data show CDR1 as MNHEY and CDR2 as SVGAGI. CDR3 DNA: TGTGCCAGCAGTACGGGAGGGGATACTGAAGCTTTCTTT. It codes for CASSTGGDTEAFF.

The chain carries TRBV10-2 and TRBJ1-2; D is possibly TRBD1 (6 bases). The V end lost 6 bases, the J end lost 1 base, and 12 bases lay between the germline ends. The CDR3 is 14 amino acids. Germline-derived CDR1 and CDR2 are WSHSY and SAAADI. CDR3 nucleotides: TGCGCCAGCAGATTCGGACAGAGTAACTATGGCTACACCTTC. Translated: CASRFGQSNYGYTF.

The CDR3 coding sequence is TGCGCCAGCAGCCAAAGTTTGACAGCAGGAAACACTGAAGCTTTCTTT. Translated, it gives CASSQSLTAGNTEAFF. The chain uses TRBV4-1 and TRBJ1-1, with D perhaps TRBD1 (5 bases). CDR1 and CDR2 (germline): MGHRA, YSYEKL. This CDR3 is built from 16 residues. V dropped 2 bases and J dropped 2 bases, with 15 bases sitting between them.